This entry features one T cell receptor beta chain sequence. The sample belongs to a study of cytomegalovirus exposure and HLA in healthy donors. Amplification used 60 Vbeta primers and 13 Jbeta primers. Profiling relied on immunoSEQ multiplex PCR, and the TCRdb table lists in-frame clones only, not all of them. The top ten hold 1.5% to 2% of the sample, which has around 220,000 clones, 70% to 80% seen once. CDR1 and CDR2 from the germline V gene are SGHRS and YFSETQ. This CDR3 contains 16 residues. The V end was cut by 0 bases, the J end by 3 bases, with 15 bases between. This chain uses TRBV5-1 with TRBJ1-1, with a possible D match to TRBD1 (5 bases). The sample consisted of PBMCs. The source is a woman aged 25 to 39 in good health and CMV-seronegative. DNA for the CDR3: TGCGCCAGCAGCTTGGGACAGCCAAAAGTCTACACTGAAGCTTTCTTT. Its translation: CASSLGQPKVYTEAFF.